This passage covers 29 T cell receptor beta chains from one sample sequenced in a study of OX40 agonist ivuxolimab in advanced cancers. Profiled with immunoSEQ multiplex PCR; TCRdb holds only in-frame clones, not every one. The sample consists of about 110,000 clones, 90% of them appearing once. The material sequenced was CD4+ or CD8+ T cells sorted from blood, taken in a trial of the OX40 agonist ivuxolimab. Every receptor here comes from an adult with an advanced solid tumor such as melanoma, head and neck, liver or kidney cancer.

The chain carries TRBV6-5 and TRBJ2-7; 9 positions match TRBD1. Germline-derived CDR1 and CDR2 are MNHEY and SVGAGI. Trimming at V came to 6 bases and at J to 8 bases, leaving 14 bases not matched to a gene. This CDR3 has 15 residues. CDR3 nucleotide sequence: TGTGCCAGCAGGGACAGTGACAGGGGGGGTCGCAAGCAGTACTTC. Encoded protein: CASRDSDRGGRKQYF.

The V gene is TRBV5-1, the J gene TRBJ2-5, with 7 bases that match TRBD1. The CDR3 has 13 residues. Trimming cost V 3 bases and J 5 bases; bases outside gene matches: 4. The V gene's germline CDR1 is SGHRS and CDR2 YFSETQ. CDR3 region: CASSSDRVETQYF. CDR3 sequence (DNA): TGCGCCAGCAGCTCTGACAGGGTTGAGACCCAGTACTTC. Looking up the rest from reference TRBV5-1 and TRBJ2-5 gives the full variable domain: KAGVTQTPRYLIKTRGQQVTLSCSPISGHRSVSWYQQTPGQGLQFLFEYFSETQRNKGNFPGRFSGRQFSNSRSEMNVSTLELGDSALYLCASSSDRVETQYFGPGTRLLVL.

This chain links TRBV2 with TRBJ2-5; D gene uncertain. CDR1 is SNHLY and CDR2 is FYNNEI in the germline V gene. The length of the CDR3 is 14 residues. V was pared by 4 bases and J by 4 bases, with 13 bases between. The CDR3 sequence is CASSVSRVTETQYF. CDR3 nucleotides: TGTGCCAGCAGTGTTTCCAGAGTGACAGAGACCCAGTACTTC.

This chain links TRBV28 with TRBJ1-2; D call uncertain. Germline lookup yields CDR1 MDHEN and CDR2 SYDVKM. The CDR3 totals 15 residues. Trimming removed 5 bases from V and 2 bases from J, with 15 bases in between. CDR3 in amino acids: CASSLGYRSNYGYTF. CDR3 nucleotides: TGTGCCAGCAGTCTAGGGTATAGGTCGAACTATGGCTACACCTTC.

The rearrangement uses TRBV7-2 and TRBJ1-2, with D possibly being TRBD1 (5 bases). The V and J ends lost 5 bases and 7 bases respectively, with 8 bases between them. The germline gives CDR1 SGHTA, CDR2 FQGNSA. The CDR3 sequence is 11 residues long. CDR3 nucleotide sequence: TGTGCCAGCAGCCGAGGGGCTGGCTACACCTTC. Amino acids: CASSRGAGYTF.

The rearrangement links TRBV29-1 to TRBJ2-7; either TRBD1 or TRBD2 may fit D (5 bases each). The length of the CDR3 is 13 residues. Germline V gene data show CDR1 as SQVTM and CDR2 as ANQGSEA. Trimming took 5 bases from V and 0 from J, leaving 11 bases between them. The CDR3 loop is CSVIKGSSYEQYF. The CDR3, as DNA: TGCAGCGTTATCAAGGGGAGCTCCTACGAGCAGTACTTC.

This chain links TRBV27 with TRBJ2-1; D not certain. Trimming stripped 3 bases from V and 0 bases from J, with 9 bases between. This CDR3 is 15 amino acids long. Germline loops: CDR1 MNHEY, CDR2 SMNVEV (reference sequence). The CDR3 sequence: CASSFGQSSYNEQFF. DNA for the CDR3: TGTGCCAGCAGTTTCGGGCAAAGCTCCTACAATGAGCAGTTCTTC.

This chain connects TRBV21-1 to TRBJ2-7. TRBV21-1 is a pseudogene segment. CDR3 length: 10 residues. CDR3 nucleotide sequence: TGTGCCATAGGCACCTACGAGCAGTACTTC. Translating gives CAIGTYEQYF.

The chain combines TRBV4-3 with TRBJ1-2, with unresolved D. This CDR3 is built from 15 residues. V was cut by 4 bases and J by 7 bases, with 19 bases left in between. Germline V gene data show CDR1 as LGHNA and CDR2 as YSLEER. CDR3 coding DNA: TGCGCCAGCAGCCCAGCCCCCGGAGATCCGGGTGGCTACACCTTC. Translation: CASSPAPGDPGGYTF.

The chain carries TRBV2 and TRBJ1-5; 7 bases align to TRBD1. V lost 10 bases and J lost 1; bases outside the gene matches: 10. Germline values: CDR1 SNHLY, CDR2 FYNNEI. The CDR3 consists of 15 residues. The CDR3 DNA reads TGTGCCACCCGACAGGGATCAGGAAGCAATCAGCCCCAGCATTTT. Translated: CATRQGSGSNQPQHF.

DNA of the CDR3: TGTGCCAGCAGTTCGGGACTAGCGGGGAGAATTATTTCTAGCACAGATACGCAGTATTTT. Amino acids: CASSSGLAGRIISSTDTQYF. The gene calls are TRBV28 and TRBJ2-3; 13 bases are shared with TRBD2. CDR1 is MDHEN and CDR2 is SYDVKM in the germline V gene. The CDR3 has 20 amino acids. Unmatched junction bases numbered 13, after V lost 4 bases and J lost 0 bases. The complete variable domain, with remaining parts taken from reference TRBV28 and TRBJ2-3, reads DVKVTQSSRYLVKRTGEKVFLECVQDMDHENMFWYRQDPGLGLRLIYFSYDVKMKEKGDIPEGYSVSREKKERFSLILESASTNQTSMYLCASSSGLAGRIISSTDTQYFGPGTRLTVL.

The chain is built from TRBV7-2 and TRBJ2-7; 7 bases are shared with TRBD1. V trimming: 5 bases; J trimming: 3 bases; junction bases outside the gene matches: 10. The CDR3 length is 15 residues. Germline V lookup: CDR1 SGHTA, CDR2 FQGNSA. The CDR3 loop is CASSPTGLTYYEQYF. The CDR3 DNA reads TGTGCCAGCAGCCCGACAGGGCTAACCTACTACGAGCAGTACTTC.

On this clone: The sample contains more than one DNA sequence encoding this CDR3. The rearrangement joins TRBV18 to TRBJ2-7, with D hard to call. Germline CDR1 reads KGHSH; CDR2 reads LQKENI. Trimming removed 0 bases from V and 1 base from J, with 7 bases in between. The CDR3 consists of 14 residues. The CDR3 reads CASSPPGLSYEQYF. The CDR3 nucleotides are TGTGCCAGCTCACCACCAGGGCTGTCCTACGAGCAGTACTTC.

The V and J genes are TRBV5-1 and TRBJ2-7; 8 nucleotides match TRBD2. V was clipped by 6 bases and J by 12 bases; unmatched bases: 11. The germline V gene has CDR1 SGHRS and CDR2 YFSETQ. The CDR3 length is 12 residues. CDR3 sequence: CASTPGGGPRYF. DNA of the CDR3: TGCGCCAGCACCCCGGGGGGGGGCCCCAGGTACTTC.

CDR3 residues: CASSDDSGTLNTEAFF. The DNA for the CDR3 is TGCGCCAGCAGTGACGATTCCGGGACTTTGAACACTGAAGCTTTCTTT. The chain carries TRBV10-2 and TRBJ1-1; a possible D gene is TRBD1 (5 bases). Per germline, CDR1 WSHSY and CDR2 SAAADI. There are 16 residues in the CDR3. V lost 3 bases to trimming and J lost 0 bases, with 14 bases between them.

This chain connects TRBV18 to TRBJ2-3; D possibly matches TRBD1 or TRBD2 (5 bases each). The CDR3 totals 14 residues. Germline V CDR1 and CDR2: KGHSH, LQKENI. Trimming left V 6 bases short and J 7 bases short, with 17 bases between. CDR3 region: CASSLTGTINTQYF. CDR3 nucleotides: TGTGCCAGCTCCCTGACCGGGACCATAAATACGCAGTATTTT.

The chain links TRBV30 to TRBJ2-2; the match to TRBD1 covers 7 bases. With V trimmed by 3 bases and J by 4 bases, 5 bases remained unmatched. The length of the CDR3 is 14 residues. Germline values: CDR1 GTSNPN, CDR2 SVGIG (reference sequence). CDR3: CAWSPGTVTGELFF. The CDR3 DNA sequence: TGTGCCTGGAGCCCCGGGACAGTCACCGGGGAGCTGTTTTTT.

This clone has only a few counts. The rearrangement uses TRBV10-3 and TRBJ2-3, with D unresolved. From germline, CDR1 is ENHRY and CDR2 SYGVKD. The length of the CDR3 is 12 residues. V lost 7 bases, J lost 10 bases, and 15 bases lay in between. The CDR3 DNA reads as TGTGCCATCAACGATGGGCGGCCCGCGCAGTATTTT. Encoded protein: CAINDGRPAQYF.

The chain is built from TRBV19 and TRBJ2-7; maybe TRBD1 (6 bases). Trimming took off 8 bases at V and 4 bases at J, with 18 bases between the two ends. Germline V gene data show CDR1 as LNHDA and CDR2 as SQIVND (reference sequence). This CDR3 spans 14 amino acids. The CDR3 DNA sequence: TGTGCCAGTTCCCCCCGGACAGACTTATACGAGCAGTACTTC. As protein: CASSPRTDLYEQYF.

The chain links TRBV28 to TRBJ2-2, with D unresolved. There are 14 residues in the CDR3. CDR1 and CDR2 (germline): MDHEN, SYDVKM. The V end lost 5 bases, the J end lost 9 bases, and 16 bases lay between the germline ends. CDR3 region: CASSAATPNRELFF. The CDR3 DNA sequence: TGTGCCAGCAGTGCCGCTACCCCGAACCGGGAGCTGTTTTTT.

The chain recombines TRBV11-3 with TRBJ2-7; 8 positions agree with TRBD2. CDR1 and CDR2 from the germline V gene are SGHNT and YENEEA. Trimming took 0 bases from V and 5 from J; bases not matched to a gene: 3. This CDR3 contains 14 residues. This chain's CDR3 is CASSLDGGANEQYF. In DNA form, the CDR3 reads TGTGCCAGCAGCTTAGACGGGGGGGCCAACGAGCAGTACTTC.

The chain carries TRBV21-1 and TRBJ1-2; the tabulated D call, TRBD1, remains unverified against the DNA. TRBV21-1 is a pseudogene. This CDR3 comprises 16 residues. CDR3: CASSKANRPRTYGYTF. In nucleotides, the CDR3 is TGTGCCAGCAGCAAAGCGAATAGACCTCGGACATATGGCTACACCTTC.

In this sample, this clone turned up once. CDR3 DNA: TGTGCCAGCAGCCGCATGAGTGAGACCCAGTACTTC. Protein product: CASSRMSETQYF. This chain uses TRBV7-2 with TRBJ2-5, with unresolved D. The CDR3 has 12 amino acids. The ends were cut back, 5 bases at V and 5 bases at J, with 9 bases in the middle. Germline lookup yields CDR1 SGHTA and CDR2 FQGNSA.

This chain uses TRBV5-1 with TRBJ2-1, with 11 bases lining up with TRBD1. Germline CDR1 reads SGHRS; CDR2 reads YFSETQ. Trimming took 1 base from V and 3 from J; bases not matched to a gene: 3. The CDR3 runs 16 residues. This chain's CDR3 is CASSLLGQGGYNEQFF. The CDR3 coding sequence is TGCGCCAGCAGCTTGCTGGGACAGGGGGGCTACAATGAGCAGTTCTTC.

The V call is TRBV6-5, the J call TRBJ1-1; D possibly corresponds to TRBD1 (5 bases). This CDR3 is 14 amino acids long. CDR1 is MNHEY, CDR2 SVGAGI, per germline. V lost 7 bases and J lost 0, with 12 bases in between. The CDR3 DNA follows: TGTGCCAGCACCCCCCCAGGGATGAACACTGAAGCTTTCTTT. Its protein is CASTPPGMNTEAFF.

CDR3: CASSSGGGNTEAFF. The CDR3 DNA reads TGCGCCAGCAGCTCGGGAGGGGGTAACACTGAAGCTTTCTTT. The gene calls are TRBV5-1 and TRBJ1-1, with a weak D call TRBD1 (6 bases). V gave up 3 bases and J gave up 2 bases, with 11 bases separating them. The V gene's germline CDR1 is SGHRS and CDR2 YFSETQ. The length of the CDR3 is 14 residues.

The chain uses TRBV11-2 and TRBJ2-5, with a weak D call TRBD1 (7 bases). Germline lookup yields CDR1 SGHAT and CDR2 FQNNGV. Deletions cut 5 bases from V and 3 bases from J, with 16 bases between. There are 15 residues in the CDR3. The CDR3 sequence is CASSPLRDSKETQYF. CDR3 nucleotides: TGTGCCAGCAGCCCTTTGCGGGACAGCAAAGAGACCCAGTACTTC.

The chain carries TRBV5-5 and TRBJ2-3; the D gene is possibly TRBD1 (5 bases). CDR1 is SGHKS, CDR2 YYEKEE, per germline (reference sequence). The CDR3 is 15 residues long. V was clipped by 2 bases and J by 5 bases, with 15 bases between them. CDR3 nucleotides: TGTGCCAGCAGCTTAGTATGGTCCAGGGTAGATACGCAGTATTTT. Its protein is CASSLVWSRVDTQYF.

The chain couples TRBV10-1 to TRBJ2-3; 8 nucleotides line up with TRBD1. The CDR3 has 15 amino acids. CDR1 and CDR2 (germline): WNHNN, SYGVQD (reference sequence). V lost 2 bases, J lost 5 bases, and 6 bases stayed unmatched. The CDR3 DNA follows: TGCGCCAGCAGTGAGCGACAGGGGCGGGGAGATACGCAGTATTTT. Its translation is CASSERQGRGDTQYF.